This T cell receptor beta chain appears in the sequencing data of a study of beta chain features in type 1 diabetes. Findings and limits, study-wide: Since sequencing was performed on cDNA, cells with high TCR expression could be over-represented. Patients and controls would share equally any PCR tilt toward shorter templates.

This clone was detected only a few times. Antigen specificity is unknown. The CDR3 spans 13 residues. Looked up from germline, CDR1 is SGHTA and CDR2 is FQGTGA. The V end lost 5 bases, the J end lost 6 bases, and 14 bases lay between the germline ends. The study reverse transcribed the entire isolated RNA, so it sequenced expressed TCRB transcripts. Assay used: immunoSEQ multiplex PCR; TCRdb lists only in-frame clones, some missing. The sample lists around 330,000 clones, roughly 9.6% occurring once. The genes are TRBV7-3 and TRBJ2-7, with D tentatively TRBD2 (5 bases). The sequence was obtained from a woman aged 25 to 39 in good health. The sequenced sample consisted of naive CD4+ T cells from blood. In DNA, the CDR3 is TGTGCCAGCAGCCCGTCCGGAGGCCGCGAGCAGTACTTC. Protein sequence: CASSPSGGREQYF.